The 25 T cell receptor beta chains below come from one sample, sequenced in a study of chemoradiotherapy in HPV16-positive cancers. Here immunoSEQ multiplex PCR was the method, and the copy in TCRdb shows in-frame clones only, minus some. Here the sample spans approximately 23,000 clones, around 78% being singletons. The sample was gathered from a patient who underwent chemoradiotherapy. The source of these receptors is a human donor with HPV-associated anogenital cancer.

Turning to this clone: A read error may account for a junction end that differs from germline. J is TRBJ2-1 and V is TRBV7-7; 8 bases match TRBD2. The CDR3 covers 15 residues. From germline, CDR1 is SSHAT and CDR2 FNYEAQ (reference sequence). DNA of the CDR3: TGTGCTAGCAGCTTAAATACGGGACTAGTTAATGAGCAGTTCTTC. It specifies CASSLNTGLVNEQFF.

This clone appeared a single time. This chain's CDR3 is CASSLGAGRPGGEQYF. In DNA, the CDR3 is TGTGCCAGCAGCTTAGGAGCGGGGAGGCCGGGGGGCGAGCAGTACTTC. V and J are TRBV7-2 and TRBJ2-7, with 7 bases lining up with TRBD2. This CDR3 has 16 residues. Germline values: CDR1 SGHTA, CDR2 FQGNSA. With 1 base clipped from V and 6 bases from J, the junction kept 12 bases outside the gene matches.

The chain links TRBV18 to TRBJ2-2; D not resolved. The CDR3 runs 15 residues. Trimming took 2 bases from V and 5 from J, leaving 12 bases between them. Germline V gene lookup returns CDR1 KGHSH and CDR2 LQKENI. CDR3 sequence reads: CASSPSPTPTGELFF. The CDR3 nucleotides read TGTGCCAGCTCACCATCCCCGACCCCAACCGGGGAGCTGTTTTTT.

This clone was recorded only once. This chain links TRBV6-5 with TRBJ2-2; D may be TRBD2 (6 bases). V dropped 6 bases and J dropped 4 bases, with 9 bases sitting between them. This CDR3 is built from 13 residues. CDR1 is MNHEY, CDR2 SVGAGI, per germline. CDR3 loop: CASSWGVTGELFF. The DNA of the CDR3 is TGTGCCAGCAGCTGGGGGGTCACCGGGGAGCTGTTTTTT.

The V call is TRBV7-9, the J call TRBJ1-2; tentatively, D is TRBD1 (5 bases). V dropped 5 bases and J dropped 8 bases, with 18 bases sitting between them. Germline values: CDR1 SEHNR, CDR2 FQNEAQ (reference sequence). The CDR3 has 14 residues. The DNA for the CDR3 is TGTGCCAGCAGCCGAGAACAGGTCCTAGGGGGCTACACCTTC. This gives the protein CASSREQVLGGYTF.

In nucleotides, the CDR3 is TGCAGCGTTGAGTTCGCCGGGGAGCTGTTTTTT. Amino acids: CSVEFAGELFF. V is TRBV29-1 and J is TRBJ2-2; no clear D gene. Germline values: CDR1 SQVTM, CDR2 ANQGSEA. The CDR3 covers 11 residues. V was trimmed by 3 bases and J by 6 bases, leaving 5 bases between them.

The chain uses TRBV28 and TRBJ2-7; a possible D gene is TRBD2 (6 bases). The CDR3 covers 15 residues. Germline CDR1 MDHEN, CDR2 SYDVKM. Trimming pared 2 bases from V and 3 bases from J, leaving 14 bases between. The CDR3 nucleotides read TGTGCCAGCAGTTTAGACGCACTGGGAGGCTACGAGCAGTACTTC. It encodes CASSLDALGGYEQYF.

The genes are TRBV10-2 and TRBJ2-7; tentatively, D is TRBD2 (6 bases). In germline, CDR1 is WSHSY, CDR2 SAAADI. Trimming removed 6 bases at V and 5 bases at J, with 17 bases between. The CDR3 consists of 14 residues. CDR3 in amino acids: CASSVGGSTHEQYF. CDR3 DNA: TGCGCCAGCAGCGTGGGGGGATCCACCCACGAGCAGTACTTC.

This chain joins TRBV18 and TRBJ2-4; tentatively, D is TRBD1 (5 bases). Germline CDR1 is KGHSH and CDR2 is LQKENI. CDR3 length: 14 residues. Trimming cost V 3 bases and J 3 bases, with 9 bases left between them. CDR3 bases: TGTGCCAGCTCACCGACAGTAGGCAAAAACATTCAGTACTTC. This sequence encodes CASSPTVGKNIQYF.

This clone was detected only once. J is TRBJ2-2 and V is TRBV4-3; TRBD2 matches at 15 bases. V was clipped by 4 bases and J by 5 bases; unmatched bases: 5. Germline values: CDR1 LGHNA, CDR2 YSLEER. The CDR3 is 17 residues long. CDR3 nucleotides: TGCGCCAGCAGCCGGACTAGCGGGAGGGCCGGGACCGGGGAGCTGTTTTTT. It specifies CASSRTSGRAGTGELFF.

The chain has TRBV27 and TRBJ2-4; 8 nucleotides align to TRBD1. V lost 8 bases and J lost 0; bases outside the gene matches: 6. Germline CDR1 and CDR2: MNHEY and SMNVEV (reference sequence). The CDR3 consists of 15 residues. The DNA of the CDR3 is TGTGCCAGCTCCAGGACAGGGACAGCCAAAAACATTCAGTACTTC. It is translated as CASSRTGTAKNIQYF.

This sequence joins TRBV28 and TRBJ2-5; D not resolved. The CDR3 runs 14 residues. Per the germline V gene, CDR1 is MDHEN and CDR2 is SYDVKM. Deletions cut 6 bases from V and 5 bases from J, with 16 bases between. Here the CDR3 reads CASRPGPPTETQYF. The CDR3 DNA sequence: TGTGCCAGCAGACCCGGGCCACCAACGGAGACCCAGTACTTC.

CDR3: CASSERSGSGYTF. For the CDR3, the DNA is TGTGCCAGCAGTGAACGGTCCGGGTCCGGCTACACCTTC. The gene calls are TRBV6-1 and TRBJ1-2; D uncertain. Germline V gene lookup returns CDR1 MNHNS and CDR2 SASEGT. The ends were cut back, 2 bases at V and 8 bases at J, with 12 bases in the middle. This CDR3 has 13 residues.

The rearrangement joins TRBV5-6 to TRBJ2-3; 9 bases line up with TRBD2. Germline loops: CDR1 SGHDT, CDR2 YYEEEE. CDR3 length: 16 amino acids. With V trimmed by 7 bases and J by 10 bases, 19 bases remained unmatched. The CDR3 DNA reads as TGTGCCAGCTCCCAATTAGCGGGGGCCGCCGGGGGGGCGCAGTATTTT. Amino acids: CASSQLAGAAGGAQYF.

The sample holds a few counts of this clone. This rearrangement joins TRBV10-3 to TRBJ2-1; possible D gene TRBD2, 6 bases. V was clipped by 2 bases and J by 10 bases, with 6 bases between them. CDR1 is ENHRY, CDR2 SYGVKD, per germline. CDR3 size: 11 residues. The CDR3 bases are TGTGCCATCAGTGAGGGACTAGAGCAGTTCTTC. This codes for CAISEGLEQFF.

This clone was seen just once. V and J are TRBV21-1 and TRBJ1-1; TRBD1 is taken as the D call from the table, unchecked against the DNA. TRBV21-1 is reported as a pseudogene. The CDR3 has 15 amino acids. The CDR3 here is CASSKVKDTPFGTFF. CDR3 sequence (DNA): TGTGCCAGCAGCAAAGTCAAGGACACCCCTTTTGGAACTTTCTTT.

V and J are TRBV18 and TRBJ1-2, with TRBD1 matching 9 bases. J lost 2 bases, V lost 5 bases, and 6 bases had no gene match. Germline assignment: CDR1 KGHSH and CDR2 LQKENI. This CDR3 is 15 amino acids long. Here the CDR3 DNA reads TGTGCCAGCTCATCAAAACAGGGGGCGAACTATGGCTACACCTTC. Translated, it gives CASSSKQGANYGYTF.

The chain carries TRBV28 and TRBJ2-2; maybe TRBD1 (5 bases). V gave up 6 bases and J gave up 3 bases, with 14 bases separating them. The CDR3 runs 15 residues. Germline V gene data show CDR1 as MDHEN and CDR2 as SYDVKM. The CDR3 nucleotides read TGTGCCAGCAGCGGCAGCCCCAGGGACACCGGGGAGCTGTTTTTT. Translated: CASSGSPRDTGELFF.

The chain has TRBV11-2 and TRBJ1-6; the D is unclear. Trimming stripped 1 base from V and 6 bases from J, with 13 bases between. The CDR3 totals 16 residues. The germline V gene has CDR1 SGHAT and CDR2 FQNNGV. In DNA form, the CDR3 reads TGTGCCAGCAGCTTAGGATACTCGGGGATTAATTCACCCCTCCACTTT. This encodes CASSLGYSGINSPLHF.

The CDR3 region is CSAVETQYF. The DNA for the CDR3 is TGCAGTGCTGTAGAGACCCAGTACTTC. The chain has TRBV20-1 and TRBJ2-5; no firm D call. The CDR3 is made up of 9 amino acids. Germline V lookup: CDR1 DFQATT, CDR2 SNEGSKA (reference sequence). Trimming removed 5 bases from V and 4 bases from J, with 2 bases in between.

V is TRBV9 and J is TRBJ2-2; tentative D call: TRBD2 (5 bases). Looked up from germline, CDR1 is SGDLS and CDR2 is YYNGEE. The CDR3 contains 14 residues. V shed 2 bases and J shed 6 bases, with 11 bases lying between them. Here the CDR3 reads CASSVRGGSGELFF. The CDR3 DNA reads TGTGCCAGCAGCGTTCGGGGTGGGTCCGGGGAGCTGTTTTTT.

J is TRBJ2-7 and V is TRBV4-1; D unclear. Trimming shortened V by 5 bases and J by 2 bases, and 10 bases separated the two germline ends. Germline lookup yields CDR1 MGHRA and CDR2 YSYEKL. The CDR3 extends over 13 amino acids. The CDR3 nucleotides are TGCGCCAGCAGCGACGGTGCACCCTACGAGCAGTACTTC. Its protein product is CASSDGAPYEQYF.

The chain joins TRBV28 to TRBJ1-5; no firm D call. The germline CDR1 and CDR2 sequences are MDHEN and SYDVKM. The CDR3 spans 15 residues. V was shortened by 5 bases and J by 3 bases, with 14 bases between the two germline ends. Here the CDR3 reads CASSRAENLNQPQHF. Written as DNA, the CDR3 is TGTGCCAGCAGTAGGGCAGAAAACCTCAATCAGCCCCAGCATTTT.

J is TRBJ1-1 and V is TRBV28; D might be TRBD1 (5 bases). Germline loops: CDR1 MDHEN, CDR2 SYDVKM. With 6 bases removed from V and 5 bases from J, the gap between germline ends came to 22 bases. The CDR3 totals 16 residues. The CDR3 spells CASSPAGIKGWTEAFF. CDR3 coding DNA: TGTGCCAGCAGCCCCGCAGGGATTAAGGGTTGGACTGAAGCTTTCTTT.

The chain carries TRBV30 and TRBJ1-1, with D hard to call. Germline values: CDR1 GTSNPN, CDR2 SVGIG (reference sequence). V lost 0 bases and J 3 bases, leaving 11 bases between the germline ends. This CDR3 has 14 residues. This CDR3 reads CAWSVDARYTEAFF. The DNA of the CDR3 is TGTGCCTGGAGTGTGGACGCCCGGTACACTGAAGCTTTCTTT. Together with reference TRBV30 and TRBJ1-1, the CDR3 gives the full variable domain: SQTIHQWPATLVQPVGSPLSLECTVEGTSNPNLYWYRQAAGRGLQLLFYSVGIGQISSEVPQNLSASRPQDRQFILSSKKLLLSDSGFYLCAWSVDARYTEAFFGQGTRLTVV.